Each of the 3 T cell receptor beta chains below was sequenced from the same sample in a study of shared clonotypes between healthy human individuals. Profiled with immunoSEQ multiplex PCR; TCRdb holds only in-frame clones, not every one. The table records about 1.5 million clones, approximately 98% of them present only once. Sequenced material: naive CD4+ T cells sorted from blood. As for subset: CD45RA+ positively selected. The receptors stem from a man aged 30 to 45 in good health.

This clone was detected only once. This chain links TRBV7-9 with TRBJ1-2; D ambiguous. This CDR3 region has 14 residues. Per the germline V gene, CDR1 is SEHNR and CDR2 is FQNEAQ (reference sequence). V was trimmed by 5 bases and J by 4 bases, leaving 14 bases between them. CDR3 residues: CASSRGPSLYGYTF. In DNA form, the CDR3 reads TGTGCCAGCAGCCGTGGACCCAGCCTCTATGGCTACACCTTC.

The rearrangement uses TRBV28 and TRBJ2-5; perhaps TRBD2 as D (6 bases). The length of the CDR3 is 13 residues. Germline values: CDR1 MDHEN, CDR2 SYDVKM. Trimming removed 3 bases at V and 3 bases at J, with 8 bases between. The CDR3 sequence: CASSFGRKETQYF. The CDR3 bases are TGTGCCAGCAGTTTTGGGAGGAAAGAGACCCAGTACTTC. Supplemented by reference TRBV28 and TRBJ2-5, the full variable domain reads DVKVTQSSRYLVKRTGEKVFLECVQDMDHENMFWYRQDPGLGLRLIYFSYDVKMKEKGDIPEGYSVSREKKERFSLILESASTNQTSMYLCASSFGRKETQYFGPGTRLLVL.

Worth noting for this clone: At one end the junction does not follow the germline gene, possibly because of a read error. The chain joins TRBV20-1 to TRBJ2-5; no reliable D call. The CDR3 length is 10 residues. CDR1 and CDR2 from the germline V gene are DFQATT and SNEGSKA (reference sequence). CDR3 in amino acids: CSASRSEVHF. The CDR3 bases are TGCAGTGCTTCTAGGTCAGAGGTTCACTTC.